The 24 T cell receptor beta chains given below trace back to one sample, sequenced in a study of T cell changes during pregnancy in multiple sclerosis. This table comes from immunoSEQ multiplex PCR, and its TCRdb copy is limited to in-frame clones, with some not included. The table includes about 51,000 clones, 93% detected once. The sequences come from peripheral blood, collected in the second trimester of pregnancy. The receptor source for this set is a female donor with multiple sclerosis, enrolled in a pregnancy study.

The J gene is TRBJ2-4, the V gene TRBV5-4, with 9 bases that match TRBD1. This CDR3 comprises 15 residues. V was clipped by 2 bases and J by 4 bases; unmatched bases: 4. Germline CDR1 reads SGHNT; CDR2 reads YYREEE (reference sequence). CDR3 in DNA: TGTGCCAGCAGCTTTATCGGGACAGGGAAAAACATTCAGTACTTC. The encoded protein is CASSFIGTGKNIQYF.

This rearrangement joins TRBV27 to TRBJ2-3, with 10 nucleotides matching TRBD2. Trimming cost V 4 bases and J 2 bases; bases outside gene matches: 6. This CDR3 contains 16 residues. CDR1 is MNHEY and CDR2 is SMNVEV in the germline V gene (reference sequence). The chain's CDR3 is CASSSLAGRITDTQYF. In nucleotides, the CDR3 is TGTGCCAGCAGTTCACTAGCGGGGCGGATCACAGATACGCAGTATTTT.

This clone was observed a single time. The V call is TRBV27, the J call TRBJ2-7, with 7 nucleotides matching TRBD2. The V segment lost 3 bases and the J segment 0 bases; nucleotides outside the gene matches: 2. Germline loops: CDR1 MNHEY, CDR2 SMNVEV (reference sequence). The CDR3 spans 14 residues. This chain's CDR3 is CASSFGGNSYEQYF. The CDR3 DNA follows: TGTGCCAGCAGTTTCGGGGGGAACTCCTACGAGCAGTACTTC.

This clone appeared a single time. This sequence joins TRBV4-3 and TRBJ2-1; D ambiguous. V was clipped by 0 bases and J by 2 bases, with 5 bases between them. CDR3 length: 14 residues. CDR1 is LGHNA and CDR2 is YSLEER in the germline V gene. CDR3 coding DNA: TGCGCCAGCAGCCAAGATATCGCCTACAATGAGCAGTTCTTC. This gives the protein CASSQDIAYNEQFF.

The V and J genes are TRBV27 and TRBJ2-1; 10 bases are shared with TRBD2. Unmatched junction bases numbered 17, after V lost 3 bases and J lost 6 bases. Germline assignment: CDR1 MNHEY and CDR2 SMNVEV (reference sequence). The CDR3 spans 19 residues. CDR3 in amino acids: CASSFNIVGLAGAINEQFF. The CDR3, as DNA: TGTGCCAGCAGTTTCAATATCGTGGGGCTAGCGGGAGCGATCAATGAGCAGTTCTTC.

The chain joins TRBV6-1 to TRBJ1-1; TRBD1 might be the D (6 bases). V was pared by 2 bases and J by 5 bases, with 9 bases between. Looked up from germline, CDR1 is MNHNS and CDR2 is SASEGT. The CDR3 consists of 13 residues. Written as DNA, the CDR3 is TGTGCCAGCAGTGAAAGGGGGGGGACTGAAGCTTTCTTT. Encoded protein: CASSERGGTEAFF.

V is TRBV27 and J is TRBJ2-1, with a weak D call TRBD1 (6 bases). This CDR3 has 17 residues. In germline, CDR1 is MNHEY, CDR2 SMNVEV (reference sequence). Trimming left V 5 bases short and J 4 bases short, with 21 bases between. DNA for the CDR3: TGTGCCAGCAGTAAAATCTCGGACAGTGTGAGATACAATGAGCAGTTCTTC. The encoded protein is CASSKISDSVRYNEQFF.

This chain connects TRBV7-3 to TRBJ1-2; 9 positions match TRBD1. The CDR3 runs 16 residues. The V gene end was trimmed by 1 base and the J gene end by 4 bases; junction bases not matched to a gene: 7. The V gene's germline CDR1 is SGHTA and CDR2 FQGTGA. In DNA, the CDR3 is TGTGCCAGCAGCTTAAATCCCGGGACAGGGATCTATGGCTACACCTTC. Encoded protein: CASSLNPGTGIYGYTF.

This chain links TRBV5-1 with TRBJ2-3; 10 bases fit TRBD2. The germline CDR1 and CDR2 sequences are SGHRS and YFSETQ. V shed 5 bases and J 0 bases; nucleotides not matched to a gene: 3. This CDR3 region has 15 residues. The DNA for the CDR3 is TGCGCCAGCAGGCTGACTAGCGGGAGCACAGATACGCAGTATTTT. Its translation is CASRLTSGSTDTQYF. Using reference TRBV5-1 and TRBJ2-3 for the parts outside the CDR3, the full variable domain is KAGVTQTPRYLIKTRGQQVTLSCSPISGHRSVSWYQQTPGQGLQFLFEYFSETQRNKGNFPGRFSGRQFSNSRSEMNVSTLELGDSALYLCASRLTSGSTDTQYFGPGTRLTVL.

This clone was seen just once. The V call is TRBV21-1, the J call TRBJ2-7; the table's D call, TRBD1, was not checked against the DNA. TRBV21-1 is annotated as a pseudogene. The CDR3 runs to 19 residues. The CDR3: CASSRSGGLLTFYSYEQYF. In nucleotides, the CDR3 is TGTGCCAGCAGCAGGTCAGGGGGCCTACTCACTTTTTACTCCTACGAGCAGTACTTC.

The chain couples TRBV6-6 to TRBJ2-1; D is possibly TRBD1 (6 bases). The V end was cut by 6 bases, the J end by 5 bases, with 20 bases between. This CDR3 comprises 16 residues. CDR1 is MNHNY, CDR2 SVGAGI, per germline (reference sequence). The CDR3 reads CASRPLPGHLNNEQFF. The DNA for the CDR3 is TGTGCCAGCAGACCCTTACCGGGACATCTCAACAATGAGCAGTTCTTC.

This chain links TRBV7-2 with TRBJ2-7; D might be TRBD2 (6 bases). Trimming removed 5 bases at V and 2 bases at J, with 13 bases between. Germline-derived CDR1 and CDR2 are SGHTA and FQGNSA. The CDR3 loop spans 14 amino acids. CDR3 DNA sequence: TGTGCCAGCAGCGTGGGACTCGCGACCTACGAGCAGTACTTC. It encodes CASSVGLATYEQYF.

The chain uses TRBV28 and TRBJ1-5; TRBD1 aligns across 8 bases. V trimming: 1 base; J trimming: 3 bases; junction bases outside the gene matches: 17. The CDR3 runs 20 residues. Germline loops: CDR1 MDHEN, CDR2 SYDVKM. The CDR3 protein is CASSLYTLDRERFDNQPQHF. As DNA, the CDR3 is TGTGCCAGCAGTTTATATACGTTGGACAGGGAAAGATTTGACAATCAGCCCCAGCATTTT.

The CDR3 sequence is CSVRVRDTQYF. The CDR3 DNA reads as TGCAGTGTACGAGTGAGGGATACGCAGTATTTT. The V call is TRBV20-1, the J call TRBJ2-3, with D uncertain. Trimming cost V 7 bases and J 6 bases, with 11 bases left between them. CDR1 is DFQATT, CDR2 SNEGSKA, per germline (reference sequence). The CDR3 spans 11 residues.

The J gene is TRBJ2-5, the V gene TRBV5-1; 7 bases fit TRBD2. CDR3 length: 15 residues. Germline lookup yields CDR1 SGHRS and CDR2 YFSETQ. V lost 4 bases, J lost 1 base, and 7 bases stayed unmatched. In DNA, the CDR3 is TGCGCCAGCAGCCCGGCCGGGACTACCCAAGAGACCCAGTACTTC. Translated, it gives CASSPAGTTQETQYF.

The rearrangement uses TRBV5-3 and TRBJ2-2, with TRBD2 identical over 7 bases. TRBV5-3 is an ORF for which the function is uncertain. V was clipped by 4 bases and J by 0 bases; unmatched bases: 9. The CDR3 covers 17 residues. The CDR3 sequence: CARSPGGRTSNTGELFF. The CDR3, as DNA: TGTGCCAGAAGCCCGGGGGGTAGGACTTCGAACACCGGGGAGCTGTTTTTT.

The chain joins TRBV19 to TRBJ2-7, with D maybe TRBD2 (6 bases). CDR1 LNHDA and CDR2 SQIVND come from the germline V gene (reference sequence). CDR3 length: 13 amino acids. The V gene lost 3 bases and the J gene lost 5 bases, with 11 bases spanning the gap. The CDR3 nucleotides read TGTGCCAGTAGTATGACCGGGAGAAACGAGCAGTACTTC. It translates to CASSMTGRNEQYF.

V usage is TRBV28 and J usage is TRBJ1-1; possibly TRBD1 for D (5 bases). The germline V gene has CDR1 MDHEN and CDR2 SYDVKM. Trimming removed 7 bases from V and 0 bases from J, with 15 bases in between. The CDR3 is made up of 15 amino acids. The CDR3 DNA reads TGTGCCAGCACCGCCTGGGGCCTGATGAACACTGAAGCTTTCTTT. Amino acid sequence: CASTAWGLMNTEAFF. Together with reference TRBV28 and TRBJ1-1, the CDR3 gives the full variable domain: DVKVTQSSRYLVKRTGEKVFLECVQDMDHENMFWYRQDPGLGLRLIYFSYDVKMKEKGDIPEGYSVSREKKERFSLILESASTNQTSMYLCASTAWGLMNTEAFFGQGTRLTVV.

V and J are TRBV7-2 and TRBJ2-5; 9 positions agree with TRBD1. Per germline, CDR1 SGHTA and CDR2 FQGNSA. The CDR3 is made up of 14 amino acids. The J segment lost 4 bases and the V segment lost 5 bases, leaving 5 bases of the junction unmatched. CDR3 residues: CASSPTGGGETQYF. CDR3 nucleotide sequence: TGTGCCAGCAGCCCGACAGGGGGGGGAGAGACCCAGTACTTC.

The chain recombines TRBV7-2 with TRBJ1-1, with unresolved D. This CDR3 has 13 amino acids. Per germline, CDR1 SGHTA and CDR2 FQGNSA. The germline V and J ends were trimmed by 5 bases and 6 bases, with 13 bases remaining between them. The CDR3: CASSLQSQSEAFF. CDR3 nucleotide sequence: TGTGCCAGCAGCCTACAGAGTCAATCTGAAGCTTTCTTT.

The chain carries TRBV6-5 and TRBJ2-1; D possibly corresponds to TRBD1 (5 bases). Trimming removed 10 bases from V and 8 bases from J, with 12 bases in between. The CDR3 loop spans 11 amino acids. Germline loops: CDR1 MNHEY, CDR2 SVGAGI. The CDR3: CATRALYEQFF. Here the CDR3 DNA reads TGTGCCACCAGGGCTTTGTATGAGCAGTTCTTC.

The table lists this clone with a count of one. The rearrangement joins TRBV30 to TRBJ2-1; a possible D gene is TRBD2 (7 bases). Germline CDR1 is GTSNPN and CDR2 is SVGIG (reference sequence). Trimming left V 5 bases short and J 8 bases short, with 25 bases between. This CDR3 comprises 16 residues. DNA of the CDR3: TGTGCCTGGGTCCATTTCGGGGGGCGAGGGTTCGATGAGCAGTTCTTC. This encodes CAWVHFGGRGFDEQFF.

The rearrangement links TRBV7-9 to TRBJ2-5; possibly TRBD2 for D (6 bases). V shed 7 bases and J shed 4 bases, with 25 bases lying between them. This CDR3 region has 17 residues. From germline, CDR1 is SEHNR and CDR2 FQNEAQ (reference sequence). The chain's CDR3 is CASIPRVGGIVLETQYF. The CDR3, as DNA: TGTGCCAGCATTCCTAGGGTCGGAGGGATTGTATTAGAGACCCAGTACTTC.

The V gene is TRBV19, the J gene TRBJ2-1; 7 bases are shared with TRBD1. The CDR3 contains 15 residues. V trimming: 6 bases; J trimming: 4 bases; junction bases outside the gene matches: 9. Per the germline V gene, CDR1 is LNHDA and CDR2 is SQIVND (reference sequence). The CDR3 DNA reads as TGTGCCAGTAGACGGACAGGCCTTCGGTACAATGAGCAGTTCTTC. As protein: CASRRTGLRYNEQFF.